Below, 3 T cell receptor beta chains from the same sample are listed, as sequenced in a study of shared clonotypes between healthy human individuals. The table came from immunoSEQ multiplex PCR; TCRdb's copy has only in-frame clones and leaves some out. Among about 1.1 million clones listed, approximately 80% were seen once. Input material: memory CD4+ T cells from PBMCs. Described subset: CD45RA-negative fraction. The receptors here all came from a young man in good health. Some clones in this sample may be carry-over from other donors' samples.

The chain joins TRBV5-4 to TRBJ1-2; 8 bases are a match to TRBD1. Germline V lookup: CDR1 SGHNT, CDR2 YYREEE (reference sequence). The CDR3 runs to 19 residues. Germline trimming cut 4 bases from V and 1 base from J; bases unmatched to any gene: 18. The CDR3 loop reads CASSPMRIMDRVYNYGYTF. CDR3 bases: TGTGCCAGCAGCCCTATGCGGATTATGGACAGGGTGTATAACTATGGCTACACCTTC. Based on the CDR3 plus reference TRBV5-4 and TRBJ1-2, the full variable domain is ETGVTQSPTHLIKTRGQQVTLRCSSQSGHNTVSWYQQALGQGPQFIFQYYREEENGRGNFPPRFSGLQFPNYSSELNVNALELDDSALYLCASSPMRIMDRVYNYGYTFGSGTRLTVV.

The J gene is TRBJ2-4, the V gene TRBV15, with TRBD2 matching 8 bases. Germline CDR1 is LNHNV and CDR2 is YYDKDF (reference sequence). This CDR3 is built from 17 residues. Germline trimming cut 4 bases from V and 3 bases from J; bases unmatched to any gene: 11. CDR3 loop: CATSTTGTGTSKNIQYF. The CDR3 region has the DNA TGTGCCACCAGCACCACAGGTACCGGGACTAGCAAAAACATTCAGTACTTC.

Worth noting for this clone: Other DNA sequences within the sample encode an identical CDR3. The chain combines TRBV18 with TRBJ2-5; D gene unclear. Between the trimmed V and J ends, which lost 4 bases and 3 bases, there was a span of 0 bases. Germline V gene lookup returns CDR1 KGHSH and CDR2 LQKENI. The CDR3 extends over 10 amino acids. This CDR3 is CASSQETQYF. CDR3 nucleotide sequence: TGTGCCAGCTCACAAGAGACCCAGTACTTC.